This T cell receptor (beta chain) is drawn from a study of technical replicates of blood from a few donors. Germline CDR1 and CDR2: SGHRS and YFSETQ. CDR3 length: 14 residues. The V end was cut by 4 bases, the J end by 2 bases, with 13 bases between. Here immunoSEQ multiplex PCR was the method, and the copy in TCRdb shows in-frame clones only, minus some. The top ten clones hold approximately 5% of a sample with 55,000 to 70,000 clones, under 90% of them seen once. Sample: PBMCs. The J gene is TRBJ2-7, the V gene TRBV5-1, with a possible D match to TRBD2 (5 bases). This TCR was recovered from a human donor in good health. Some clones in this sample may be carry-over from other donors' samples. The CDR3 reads CASSIGLETYEQYF. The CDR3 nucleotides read TGCGCCAGCAGCATCGGACTCGAAACCTACGAGCAGTACTTC.